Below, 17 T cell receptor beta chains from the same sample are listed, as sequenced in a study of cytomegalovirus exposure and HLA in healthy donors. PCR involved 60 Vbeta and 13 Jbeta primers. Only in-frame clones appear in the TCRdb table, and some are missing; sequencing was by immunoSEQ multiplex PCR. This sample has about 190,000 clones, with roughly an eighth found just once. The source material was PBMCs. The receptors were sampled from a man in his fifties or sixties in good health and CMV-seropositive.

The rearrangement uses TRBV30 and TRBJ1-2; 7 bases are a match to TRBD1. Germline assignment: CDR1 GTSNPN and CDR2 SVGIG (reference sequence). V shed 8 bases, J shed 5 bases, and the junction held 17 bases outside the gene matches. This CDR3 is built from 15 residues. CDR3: CAGQGVAGLGYGYTF. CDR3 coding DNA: TGTGCCGGCCAGGGGGTCGCGGGGTTAGGGTATGGCTACACCTTC.

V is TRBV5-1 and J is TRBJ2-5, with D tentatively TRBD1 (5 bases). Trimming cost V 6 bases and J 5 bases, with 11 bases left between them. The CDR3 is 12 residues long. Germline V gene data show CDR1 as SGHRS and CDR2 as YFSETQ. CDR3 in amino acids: CASNQGSETQYF. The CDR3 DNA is TGCGCCAGCAACCAGGGCTCGGAGACCCAGTACTTC.

The CDR3 reads CASSYSMGQGEGYTF. The CDR3 DNA is TGTGCCAGCAGTTACTCCATGGGACAGGGGGAGGGCTACACCTTC. The V call is TRBV6-6, the J call TRBJ1-2, with 11 bases identical to TRBD1. Trimming took 0 bases from V and 8 from J; bases not matched to a gene: 5. Germline V CDR1 and CDR2: MNHNY, SVGAGI (reference sequence). CDR3 length: 15 amino acids.

The CDR3 coding sequence is TGTGCCAGTTTCGACAGAAAACCTAGCGGGGGGGCCGCAGGCATTCAGTACTTC. It yields the protein CASFDRKPSGGAAGIQYF. This chain joins TRBV27 and TRBJ2-4; the match to TRBD2 covers 12 bases. CDR1 and CDR2 (germline): MNHEY, SMNVEV (reference sequence). The CDR3 has 18 amino acids. Germline trimming cut 9 bases from V and 9 bases from J; bases unmatched to any gene: 21.

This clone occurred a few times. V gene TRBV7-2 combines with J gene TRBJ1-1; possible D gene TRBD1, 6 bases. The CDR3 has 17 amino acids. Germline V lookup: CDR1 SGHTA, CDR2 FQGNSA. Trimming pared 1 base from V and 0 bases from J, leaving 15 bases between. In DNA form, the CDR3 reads TGTGCCAGCAGCTTAGAAACCATGAGACAGGTGAACACTGAAGCTTTCTTT. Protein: CASSLETMRQVNTEAFF.

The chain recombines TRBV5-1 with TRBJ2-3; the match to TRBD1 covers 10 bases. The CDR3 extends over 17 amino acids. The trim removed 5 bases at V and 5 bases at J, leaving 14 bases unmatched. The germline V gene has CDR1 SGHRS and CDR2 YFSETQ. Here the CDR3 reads CASSPLAGTGAKDTQYF. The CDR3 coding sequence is TGCGCCAGCAGTCCCCTCGCCGGGACAGGGGCCAAAGATACGCAGTATTTT.

CDR3 DNA: TGTGCCAGCTCACAAGGACAGACCACTGAAGCTTTCTTT. Encoded protein: CASSQGQTTEAFF. The rearrangement uses TRBV18 and TRBJ1-1, with D possibly matching TRBD1 (6 bases). Between the trimmed V and J ends, which lost 4 bases and 4 bases, there was a span of 10 bases. The CDR3 covers 13 residues. Germline CDR1 and CDR2: KGHSH and LQKENI.

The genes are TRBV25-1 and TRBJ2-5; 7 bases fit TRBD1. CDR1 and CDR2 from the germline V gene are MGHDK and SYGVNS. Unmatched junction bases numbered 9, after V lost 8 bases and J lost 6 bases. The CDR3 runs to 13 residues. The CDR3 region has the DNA TGTGCCAGCGGGGGAGACAGGGTTAAGACCCAGTACTTC. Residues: CASGGDRVKTQYF.

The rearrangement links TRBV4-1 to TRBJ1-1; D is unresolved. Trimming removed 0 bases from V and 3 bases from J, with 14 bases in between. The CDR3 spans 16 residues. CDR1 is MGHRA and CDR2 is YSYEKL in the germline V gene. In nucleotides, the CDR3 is TGCGCCAGCAGCCAAGATCGAGGGCACGGGTACACTGAAGCTTTCTTT. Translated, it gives CASSQDRGHGYTEAFF.

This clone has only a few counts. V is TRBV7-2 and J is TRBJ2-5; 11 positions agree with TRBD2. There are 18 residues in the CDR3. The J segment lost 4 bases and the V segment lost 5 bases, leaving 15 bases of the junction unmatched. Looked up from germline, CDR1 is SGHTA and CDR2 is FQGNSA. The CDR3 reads CASSRLWGSGGAGETQYF. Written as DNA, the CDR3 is TGTGCCAGCAGCCGCCTCTGGGGTAGCGGGGGGGCCGGAGAGACCCAGTACTTC.

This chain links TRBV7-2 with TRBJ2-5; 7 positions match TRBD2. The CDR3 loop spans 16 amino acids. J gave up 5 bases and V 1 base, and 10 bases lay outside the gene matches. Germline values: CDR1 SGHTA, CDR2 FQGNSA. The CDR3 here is CASSLVVGLGGETQYF. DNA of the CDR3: TGTGCCAGCAGCTTAGTGGTGGGGCTCGGGGGGGAGACCCAGTACTTC.

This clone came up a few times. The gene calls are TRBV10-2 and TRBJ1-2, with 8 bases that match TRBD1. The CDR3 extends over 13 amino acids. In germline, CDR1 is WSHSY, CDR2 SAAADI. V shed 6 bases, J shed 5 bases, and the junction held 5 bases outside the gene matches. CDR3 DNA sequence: TGCGCCAGCAGGGACAGGGAGGAGTATGGCTACACCTTC. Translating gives CASRDREEYGYTF.

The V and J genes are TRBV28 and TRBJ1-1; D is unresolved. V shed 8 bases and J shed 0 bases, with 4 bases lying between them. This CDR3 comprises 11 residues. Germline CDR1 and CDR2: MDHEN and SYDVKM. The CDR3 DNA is TGTGCCAGCCTCCTGAACACTGAAGCTTTCTTT. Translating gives CASLLNTEAFF.

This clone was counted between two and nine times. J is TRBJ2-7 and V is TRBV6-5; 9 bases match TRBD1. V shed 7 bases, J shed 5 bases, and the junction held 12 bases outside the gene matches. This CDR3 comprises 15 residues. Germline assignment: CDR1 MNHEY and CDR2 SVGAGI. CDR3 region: CASKFQGGQGNEQYF. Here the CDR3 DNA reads TGTGCCAGCAAGTTTCAGGGGGGACAGGGAAACGAGCAGTACTTC.

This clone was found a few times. In DNA, the CDR3 is TGTGCCTGGCAGGGGGCGAGCTATGGCTACACCTTC. It specifies CAWQGASYGYTF. The chain is built from TRBV30 and TRBJ1-2; 8 bases are shared with TRBD1. Trimming removed 5 bases from V and 4 bases from J; junction bases left unmatched: 3. There are 12 residues in the CDR3. CDR1 is GTSNPN and CDR2 is SVGIG in the germline V gene (reference sequence).

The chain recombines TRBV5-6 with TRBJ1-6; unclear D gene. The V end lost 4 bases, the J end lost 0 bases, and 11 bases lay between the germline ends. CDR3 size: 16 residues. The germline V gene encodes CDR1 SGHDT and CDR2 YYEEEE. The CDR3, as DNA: TGTGCCAGCAGCCTCGTTAGCAGCTCCTATAATTCACCCCTCCACTTT. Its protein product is CASSLVSSSYNSPLHF.

The CDR3 region is CATSRDPGVGTQYF. The CDR3 coding sequence is TGTGCCACCAGCAGAGATCCCGGGGTGGGGACCCAGTACTTC. J is TRBJ2-5 and V is TRBV15, with D possibly matching TRBD2 (5 bases). V was shortened by 0 bases and J by 7 bases, with 12 bases between the two germline ends. The CDR3 spans 14 residues. Germline V gives CDR1 LNHNV, CDR2 YYDKDF (reference sequence).